What follows is one T cell receptor (beta chain) and its context. Its target is unknown. The data originate from a study of PD-L1 blockade in urothelial cancer. Across the study: Patients with male sex and bladder-origin urothelial cancer accounted for about 85% of the roughly 30 enrolled. Across blood samples, T cells had a median count of about 150,000.

The CDR3 has 14 amino acids. Unmatched junction bases numbered 1, after V lost 1 base and J lost 4 bases. In germline, CDR1 is KGHSH, CDR2 LQKENI. Time point indicated: pretreatment peripheral blood. Each patient gave between 1 and 8 samples, pretreatment and on-treatment. The protocol was immunoSEQ multiplex PCR, while the TCRdb copy is restricted to in-frame clones and leaves out a portion. The data hold about 80,000 clones, with approximately 80% observed a single time. Study-wide findings and caveats: Below-median blood TCR clonality before treatment forecast better survival.

The chain joins TRBV18 to TRBJ1-1; 9 positions match TRBD1. This clonotype was sampled from a man between 35 and 55 years old with urothelial cancer. The input for sequencing was PBMCs, taken around atezolizumab (anti-PD-L1) treatment. In nucleotides, the CDR3 is TGTGCCAGCTCACCACGGGACAGGGTCACTGAAGCTTTCTTT. It translates to CASSPRDRVTEAFF.